This T cell receptor (beta chain) stems from a study of T cell clonotyping in hematopoietic cell transplantation. Recipient blood drawn about 28 days pretransplant and days 30, 100, 180 after. There are 14 residues in the CDR3. V was trimmed by 5 bases and J by 4 bases, leaving 11 bases between them. In germline, CDR1 is MNHEY, CDR2 SMNVEV (reference sequence). Profiling relied on immunoSEQ multiplex PCR, and the TCRdb table lists in-frame clones only, not all of them. The sample carries about 17,000 clones, 85% to 90% recorded once. The receptor was derived from a male patient aged 60 to 75 who had an allogeneic stem cell transplant from a related donor, so the T cells may come from the graft donor. Some clones in this sample may be carry-over from other donors' samples. The specimen was PBMCs, collected 100 days after allogeneic stem cell transplant. The chain uses TRBV27 and TRBJ1-4; D perhaps matches TRBD1 (6 bases). CDR3 DNA sequence: TGTGCCAGCAGTAGGGGGGACGGTAATGAAAAACTGTTTTTT. It specifies CASSRGDGNEKLFF.